This T cell receptor (beta chain) was observed in a study of shared clonotypes between healthy human individuals. V lost 4 bases, J lost 5 bases, and 6 bases lay in between. The CDR3 length is 11 residues. Produced via immunoSEQ multiplex PCR; TCRdb's table is partial and in-frame only. The repertoire includes roughly 1,100,000 clones, roughly 80% of them detected once, and approximately 1.5% sits in the top ten. The chain carries TRBV5-3 and TRBJ2-5; TRBD2 is a possible D gene (6 bases). TRBV5-3 is given ORF status, its function remaining uncertain. The TCR originated in a man aged 18 to 35 in good health. The sequenced sample was memory CD4+ T cells sorted from blood. Documented subset: CD45RA-negative fraction. The CDR3 is CARSRGETQYF. CDR3 nucleotide sequence: TGTGCCAGAAGCCGGGGGGAGACCCAGTACTTC.